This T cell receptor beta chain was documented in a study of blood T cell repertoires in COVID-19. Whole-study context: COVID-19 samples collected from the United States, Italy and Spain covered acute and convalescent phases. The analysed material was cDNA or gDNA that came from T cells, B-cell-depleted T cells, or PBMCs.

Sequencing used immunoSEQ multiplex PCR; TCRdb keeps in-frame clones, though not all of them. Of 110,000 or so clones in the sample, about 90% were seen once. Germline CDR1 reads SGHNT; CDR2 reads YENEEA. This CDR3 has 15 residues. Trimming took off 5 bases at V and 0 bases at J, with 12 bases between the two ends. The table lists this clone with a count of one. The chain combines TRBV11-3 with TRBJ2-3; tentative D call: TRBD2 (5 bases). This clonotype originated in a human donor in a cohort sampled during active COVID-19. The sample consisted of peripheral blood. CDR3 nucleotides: TGTGCCAGCAGCCACGGCGGACTCAGCACAGATACGCAGTATTTT. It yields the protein CASSHGGLSTDTQYF.